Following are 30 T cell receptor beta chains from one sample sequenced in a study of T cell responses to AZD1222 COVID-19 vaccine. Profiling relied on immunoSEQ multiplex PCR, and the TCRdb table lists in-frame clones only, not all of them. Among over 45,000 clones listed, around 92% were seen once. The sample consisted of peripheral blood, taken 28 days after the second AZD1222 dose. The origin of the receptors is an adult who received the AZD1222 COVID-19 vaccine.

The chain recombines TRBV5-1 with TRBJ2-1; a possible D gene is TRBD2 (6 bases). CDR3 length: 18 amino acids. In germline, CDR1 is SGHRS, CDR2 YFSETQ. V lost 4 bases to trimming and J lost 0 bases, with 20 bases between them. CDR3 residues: CASSPSEGLRSSYNEQFF. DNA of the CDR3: TGCGCCAGCAGCCCTTCAGAGGGACTCAGGAGCTCCTACAATGAGCAGTTCTTC.

CDR3 bases: TGTGCCAGCAGCCAAGACAGGGGCCCTTACAATGAGCAGTTCTTC. It yields the protein CASSQDRGPYNEQFF. The chain combines TRBV14 with TRBJ2-1, with D possibly TRBD1 on 6 matching bases. The CDR3 extends over 15 amino acids. The V and J ends lost 0 bases and 4 bases respectively, with 10 bases between them. Germline V lookup: CDR1 SGHDN, CDR2 FVKESK.

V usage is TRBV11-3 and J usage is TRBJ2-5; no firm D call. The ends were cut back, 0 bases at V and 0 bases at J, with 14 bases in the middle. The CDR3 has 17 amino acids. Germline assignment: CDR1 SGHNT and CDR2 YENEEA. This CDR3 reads CASSLDIIAEYQETQYF. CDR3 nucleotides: TGTGCCAGCAGCTTAGATATAATAGCAGAGTACCAAGAGACCCAGTACTTC.

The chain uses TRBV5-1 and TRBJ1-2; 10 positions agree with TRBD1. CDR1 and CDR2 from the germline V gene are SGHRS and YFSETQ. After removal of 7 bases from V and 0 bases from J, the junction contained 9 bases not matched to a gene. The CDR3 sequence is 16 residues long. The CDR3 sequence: CASEPGQGTSNYGYTF. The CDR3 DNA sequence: TGCGCCAGCGAACCGGGACAGGGGACTTCTAACTATGGCTACACCTTC.

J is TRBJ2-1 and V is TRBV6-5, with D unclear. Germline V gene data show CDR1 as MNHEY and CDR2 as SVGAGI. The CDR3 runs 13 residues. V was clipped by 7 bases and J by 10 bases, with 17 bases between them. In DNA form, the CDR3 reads TGTGCCAGCATGTATGATAGGGTAGGAGAGCAGTTCTTC. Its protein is CASMYDRVGEQFF.

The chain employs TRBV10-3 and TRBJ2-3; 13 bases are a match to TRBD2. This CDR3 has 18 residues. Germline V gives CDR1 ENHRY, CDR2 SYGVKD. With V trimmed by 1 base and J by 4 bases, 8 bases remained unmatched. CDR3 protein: CAISEYSGLAGSADTQYF. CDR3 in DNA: TGTGCCATCAGTGAGTACTCGGGACTAGCGGGATCAGCAGATACGCAGTATTTT.

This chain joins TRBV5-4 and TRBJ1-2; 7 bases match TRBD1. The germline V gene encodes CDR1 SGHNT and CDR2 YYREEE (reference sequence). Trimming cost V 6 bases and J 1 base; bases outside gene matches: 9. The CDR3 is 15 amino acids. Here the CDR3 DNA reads TGTGCCAGCAAAAGTTTTACAGGGGATAACTATGGCTACACCTTC. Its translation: CASKSFTGDNYGYTF. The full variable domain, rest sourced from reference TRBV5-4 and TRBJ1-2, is ETGVTQSPTHLIKTRGQQVTLRCSSQSGHNTVSWYQQALGQGPQFIFQYYREEENGRGNFPPRFSGLQFPNYSSELNVNALELDDSALYLCASKSFTGDNYGYTFGSGTRLTVV.

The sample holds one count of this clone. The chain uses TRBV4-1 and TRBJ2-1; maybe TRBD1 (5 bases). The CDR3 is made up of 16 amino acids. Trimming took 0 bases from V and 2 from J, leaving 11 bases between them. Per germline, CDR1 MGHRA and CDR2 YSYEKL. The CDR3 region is CASSQDRTRAYNEQFF. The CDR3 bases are TGCGCCAGCAGCCAAGATAGGACAAGGGCCTACAATGAGCAGTTCTTC.

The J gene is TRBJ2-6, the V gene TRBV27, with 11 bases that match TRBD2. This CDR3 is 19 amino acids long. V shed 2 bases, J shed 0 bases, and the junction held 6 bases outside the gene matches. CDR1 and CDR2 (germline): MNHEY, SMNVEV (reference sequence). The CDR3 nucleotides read TGTGCCAGCAGTTTAGAGGGACTAGCGGAACACTCTGGGGCCAACGTCCTGACTTTC. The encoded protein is CASSLEGLAEHSGANVLTF.

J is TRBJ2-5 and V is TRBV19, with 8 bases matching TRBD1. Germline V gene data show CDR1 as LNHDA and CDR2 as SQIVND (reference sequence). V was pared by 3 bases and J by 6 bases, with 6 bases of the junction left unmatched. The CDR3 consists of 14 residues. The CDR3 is CASSMDRARQTQYF. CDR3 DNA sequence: TGTGCCAGTAGTATGGACAGGGCAAGGCAGACCCAGTACTTC.

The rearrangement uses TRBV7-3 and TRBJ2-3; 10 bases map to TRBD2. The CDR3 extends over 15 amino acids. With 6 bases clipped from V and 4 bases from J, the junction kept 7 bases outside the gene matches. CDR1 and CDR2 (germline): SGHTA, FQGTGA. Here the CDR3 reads CASRSLAGDSDTQYF. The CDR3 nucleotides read TGTGCCAGCAGGTCTCTAGCGGGAGACTCAGATACGCAGTATTTT.

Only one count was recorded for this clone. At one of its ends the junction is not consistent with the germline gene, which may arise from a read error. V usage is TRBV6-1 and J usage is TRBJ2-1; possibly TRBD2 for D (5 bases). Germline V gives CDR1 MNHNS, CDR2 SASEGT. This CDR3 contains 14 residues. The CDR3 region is CASSQAEPNNEQFF. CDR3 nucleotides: TGTGCCAGCAGTCAAGCGGAGCCGAACAATGAGCAGTTCTTC.

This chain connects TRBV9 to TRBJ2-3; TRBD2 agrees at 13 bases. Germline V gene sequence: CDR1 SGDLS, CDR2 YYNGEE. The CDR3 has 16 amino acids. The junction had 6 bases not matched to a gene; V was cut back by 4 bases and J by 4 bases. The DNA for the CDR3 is TGTGCCAGCAGCCTACTAGCGGGAGGGCTGGCAGATACGCAGTATTTT. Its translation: CASSLLAGGLADTQYF.

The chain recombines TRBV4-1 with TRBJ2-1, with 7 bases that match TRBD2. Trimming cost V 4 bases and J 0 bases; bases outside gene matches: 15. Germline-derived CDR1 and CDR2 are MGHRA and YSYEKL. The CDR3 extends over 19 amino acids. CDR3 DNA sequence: TGCGCCAGCAGCCTCGGAGGGACCGCGGGGGAAAGCTCCTACAATGAGCAGTTCTTC. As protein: CASSLGGTAGESSYNEQFF.

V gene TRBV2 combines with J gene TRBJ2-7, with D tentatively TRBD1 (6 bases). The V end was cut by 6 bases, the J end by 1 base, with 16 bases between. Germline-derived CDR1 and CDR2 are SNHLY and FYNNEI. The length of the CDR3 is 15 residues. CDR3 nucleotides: TGTGCCAGCAGGAGGGGACAACGGGAATCCTACGAGCAGTACTTC. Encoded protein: CASRRGQRESYEQYF. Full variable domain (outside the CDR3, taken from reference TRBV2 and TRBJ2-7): EPEVTQTPSHQVTQMGQEVILRCVPISNHLYFYWYRQILGQKVEFLVSFYNNEISEKSEIFDDQFSVERPDGSNFTLKIRSTKLEDSAMYFCASRRGQRESYEQYFGPGTRLTVT.

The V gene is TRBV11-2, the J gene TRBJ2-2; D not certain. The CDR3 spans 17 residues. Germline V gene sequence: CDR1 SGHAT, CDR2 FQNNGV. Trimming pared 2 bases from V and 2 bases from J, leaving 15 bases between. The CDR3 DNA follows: TGTGCCAGCAGCTTAAGGGTCGGGTTACGCAACACCGGGGAGCTGTTTTTT. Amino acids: CASSLRVGLRNTGELFF.

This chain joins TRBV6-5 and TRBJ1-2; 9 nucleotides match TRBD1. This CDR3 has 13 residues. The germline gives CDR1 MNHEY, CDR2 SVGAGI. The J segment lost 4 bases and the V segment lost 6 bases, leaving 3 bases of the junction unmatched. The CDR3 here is CASRQGAGYGYTF. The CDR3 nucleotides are TGTGCCAGCAGACAGGGGGCGGGCTATGGCTACACCTTC.

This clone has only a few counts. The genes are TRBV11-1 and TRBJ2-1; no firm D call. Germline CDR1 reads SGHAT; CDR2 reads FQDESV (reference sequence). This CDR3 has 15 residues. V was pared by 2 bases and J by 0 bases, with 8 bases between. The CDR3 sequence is CASSLTVSSYNEQFF. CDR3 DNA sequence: TGTGCCAGCAGCTTAACTGTAAGCTCCTACAATGAGCAGTTCTTC.

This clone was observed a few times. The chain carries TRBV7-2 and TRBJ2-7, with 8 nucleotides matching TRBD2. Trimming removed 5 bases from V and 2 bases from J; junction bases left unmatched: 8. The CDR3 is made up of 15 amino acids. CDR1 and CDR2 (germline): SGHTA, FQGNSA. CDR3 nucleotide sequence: TGTGCCAGCAGCCCCGATCCGGGACTAGCCTACGAGCAGTACTTC. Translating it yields CASSPDPGLAYEQYF. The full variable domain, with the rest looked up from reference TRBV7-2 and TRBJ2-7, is GAGVSQSPSNKVTEKGKDVELRCDPISGHTALYWYRQSLGQGLEFLIYFQGNSAPDKSGLPSDRFSAERTGGSVSTLTIQRTQQEDSAVYLCASSPDPGLAYEQYFGPGTRLTVT.

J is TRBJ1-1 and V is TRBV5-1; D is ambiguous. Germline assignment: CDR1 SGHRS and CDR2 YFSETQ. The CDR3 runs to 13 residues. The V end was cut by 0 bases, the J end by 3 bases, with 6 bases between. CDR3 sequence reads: CASSLDRYTEAFF. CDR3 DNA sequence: TGCGCCAGCAGCTTGGACCGTTACACTGAAGCTTTCTTT.

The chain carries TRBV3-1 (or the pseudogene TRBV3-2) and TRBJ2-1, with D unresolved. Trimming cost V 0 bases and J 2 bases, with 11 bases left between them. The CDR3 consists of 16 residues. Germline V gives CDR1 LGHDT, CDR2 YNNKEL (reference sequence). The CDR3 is CASSQEGLFPYNEQFF. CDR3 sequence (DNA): TGTGCCAGCAGCCAAGAGGGTCTCTTCCCCTACAATGAGCAGTTCTTC.

CDR3 in DNA: TGTGCCAGCAGTTCGCAGGGGATTCCGACTGAAGCTTTCTTT. This sequence encodes CASSSQGIPTEAFF. This chain uses TRBV2 with TRBJ1-1, with D tentatively TRBD1 (6 bases). Germline assignment: CDR1 SNHLY and CDR2 FYNNEI. This CDR3 spans 14 amino acids. V lost 5 bases, J lost 5 bases, and 15 bases lay in between.

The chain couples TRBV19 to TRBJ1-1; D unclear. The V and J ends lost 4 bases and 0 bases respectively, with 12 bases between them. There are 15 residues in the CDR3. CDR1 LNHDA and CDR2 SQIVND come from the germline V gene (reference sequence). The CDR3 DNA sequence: TGTGCCAGTAGTACCTCGGGGAGAATGAACACTGAAGCTTTCTTT. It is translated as CASSTSGRMNTEAFF.

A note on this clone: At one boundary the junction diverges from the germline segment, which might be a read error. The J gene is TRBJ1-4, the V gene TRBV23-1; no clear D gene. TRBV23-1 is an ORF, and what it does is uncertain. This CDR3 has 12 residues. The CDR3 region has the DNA TGCGCCAGCAGTCAATCGAGGCAGGTTGTAGATTTT. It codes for CASSQSRQVVDF.

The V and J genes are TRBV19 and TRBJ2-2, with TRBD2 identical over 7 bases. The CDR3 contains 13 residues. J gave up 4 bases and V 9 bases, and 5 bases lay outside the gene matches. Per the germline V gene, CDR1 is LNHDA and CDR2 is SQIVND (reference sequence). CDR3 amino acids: CARETSSTGELFF. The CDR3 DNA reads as TGTGCCAGAGAGACTAGCTCCACCGGGGAGCTGTTTTTT. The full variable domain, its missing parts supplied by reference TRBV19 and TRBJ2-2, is DGGITQSPKYLFRKEGQNVTLSCEQNLNHDAMYWYRQDPGQGLRLIYYSQIVNDFQKGDIAEGYSVSREKKESFPLTVTSAQKNPTAFYLCARETSSTGELFFGEGSRLTVL.

The CDR3 DNA sequence: TGTGCCAGCAGTCCCTACAGCAATGAGCAGTTCTTC. Translating it yields CASSPYSNEQFF. The rearrangement links TRBV12-3 or TRBV12-4 to TRBJ2-1; no clear D gene. The CDR3 length is 12 residues. V was pared by 5 bases and J by 6 bases, with 8 bases between.

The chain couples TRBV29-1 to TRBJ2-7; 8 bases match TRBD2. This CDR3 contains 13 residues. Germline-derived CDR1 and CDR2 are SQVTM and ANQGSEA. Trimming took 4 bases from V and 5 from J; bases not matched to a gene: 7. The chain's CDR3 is CSVGLAGPDEQYF. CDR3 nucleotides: TGCAGCGTTGGCCTAGCGGGTCCCGACGAGCAGTACTTC.

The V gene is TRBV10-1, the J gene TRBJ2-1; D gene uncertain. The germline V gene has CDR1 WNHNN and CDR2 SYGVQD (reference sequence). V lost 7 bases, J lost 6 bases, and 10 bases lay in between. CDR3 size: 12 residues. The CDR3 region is CASTMSCNEQFF. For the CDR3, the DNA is TGCGCCAGCACGATGAGCTGCAATGAGCAGTTCTTC.

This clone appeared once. Written as DNA, the CDR3 is TGTGCCACCAGTGATTCTACCGGGTCTGAATACAATGAGCAGTTCTTC. This sequence encodes CATSDSTGSEYNEQFF. The V gene is TRBV24-1, the J gene TRBJ2-1; D call uncertain. The CDR3 runs to 16 residues. V lost 2 bases, J lost 4 bases, and 14 bases lay in between. Germline V gene data show CDR1 as KGHDR and CDR2 as SFDVKD.

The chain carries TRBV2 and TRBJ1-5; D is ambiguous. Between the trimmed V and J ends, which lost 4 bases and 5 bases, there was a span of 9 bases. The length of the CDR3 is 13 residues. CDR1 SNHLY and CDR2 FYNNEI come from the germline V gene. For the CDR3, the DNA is TGTGCCAGCAGTGTGGGGATGGATCAGCCCCAGCATTTT. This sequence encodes CASSVGMDQPQHF.